This entry lists 10 T cell receptor beta chains sequenced from one sample in a study of CD8+CD57+ T cells in acquired aplastic anemia (dated by TCRdb to 2017 to 2018). Sequenced on an Illumina HiSeq 2000. Genomic DNA served as template for TCR beta VDJ combination and CDR3 sequence profiling. In-frame beta chains were kept once TCRdb had trimmed the public reads at Q25 with fastp and called clones with MiXCR. Identical CDR3 proteins give one entry, which carries the most common genes and DNA. For this sample the table gives roughly 61,000 distinct CDR3 sequences, of which 55% were detected only once. The top ten clonotypes cover less than 2.5% of the sample. The sample taken for sequencing was sorted CD4+, CD8+, or CD8+CD57+ T cells (not recorded which) from PBMCs. Receptor source: a human donor in good health, serving as a control.

The chain is built from TRBV7-6 and TRBJ2-5; D gene unclear. CDR1 is SGHVS and CDR2 is FNYEAQ in the germline V gene. The CDR3 runs 14 residues. The V gene lost 1 base and the J gene lost 0 bases, with 6 bases spanning the gap. The CDR3, as DNA: TGTGCCAGCAGCTTAGGTCCTAACCAAGAGACCCAGTACTTC. It specifies CASSLGPNQETQYF. The full variable domain, with the rest looked up from reference TRBV7-6 and TRBJ2-5, is GAGVSQSPRYKVTKRGQDVALRCDPISGHVSLYWYRQALGQGPEFLTYFNYEAQQDKSGLPNDRFSAERPEGSISTLTIQRTEQRDSAMYRCASSLGPNQETQYFGPGTRLLVL.

In this sample, this clonotype turned up many times. The chain carries TRBV6-1 and TRBJ1-1; possible D gene TRBD1, 5 bases. This CDR3 is built from 15 residues. CDR1 is MNHNS and CDR2 is SASEGT in the germline V gene. Deletions cut 4 bases from V and 1 base from J, with 13 bases between. CDR3 nucleotides: TGTGCCAGCAGTGGGCGACAGCTAACGAACACTGAAGCTTTCTTT. Translated: CASSGRQLTNTEAFF.

Sample share makes this clonotype medium-sized. This chain joins TRBV7-2 and TRBJ2-7, with no clear D. The germline CDR1 and CDR2 sequences are SGHTA and FQGNSA. V lost 0 bases and J 1 base, leaving 4 bases between the germline ends. The CDR3 covers 13 residues. CDR3 sequence: CASSLARSYEQYF. The CDR3 DNA reads TGTGCCAGCAGCTTAGCTAGATCCTACGAGCAGTACTTC.

This clonotype was seen a handful of times. The chain combines TRBV19 with TRBJ2-7; D perhaps matches TRBD1 (5 bases). V was shortened by 5 bases and J by 5 bases, with 16 bases between the two germline ends. The CDR3 is 14 amino acids. Germline assignment: CDR1 LNHDA and CDR2 SQIVND (reference sequence). CDR3 protein: CASSVSGKGNEQYF. DNA for the CDR3: TGTGCCAGTAGTGTCTCAGGAAAGGGGAACGAGCAGTACTTC.

This clonotype was picked up many times. The chain employs TRBV12-3 or TRBV12-4 and TRBJ1-2; a weak D match, TRBD1 (5 bases). V shed 6 bases and J shed 3 bases, with 14 bases lying between them. The CDR3 consists of 14 residues. Written as DNA, the CDR3 is TGTGCCAGCAGACCCGCCGCAGGGCACTATGGCTACACCTTC. This gives the protein CASRPAAGHYGYTF.

The chain recombines TRBV2 with TRBJ1-5; D might be TRBD1 (5 bases). Between the trimmed V and J ends, which lost 4 bases and 4 bases, there was a span of 8 bases. Germline V gene sequence: CDR1 SNHLY, CDR2 FYNNEI. The CDR3 consists of 13 residues. In DNA, the CDR3 is TGTGCCAGCAGTGGGGACCATAATCAGCCCCAGCATTTT. As protein: CASSGDHNQPQHF.

Notes on this clonotype: The junction does not match germline at one end; this may be a read error. The gene calls are TRBV29-1 and TRBJ2-3, with 10 bases matching TRBD1. In germline, CDR1 is SQVTM, CDR2 ANQGSEA. CDR3 length: 15 amino acids. The CDR3: CSVAGQGGSTDTQYF. CDR3 DNA: TGCAGCGTTGCCGGACAGGGGGGGAGCACTGATACGCAGTATTTT.

The V gene is TRBV25-1, the J gene TRBJ1-1; D may be TRBD1 (5 bases). Per the germline V gene, CDR1 is MGHDK and CDR2 is SYGVNS. The V gene lost 8 bases and the J gene lost 5 bases, with 12 bases spanning the gap. The CDR3 has 12 residues. This CDR3 reads CASAAGVTEAFF. In DNA, the CDR3 is TGTGCCAGCGCCGCGGGGGTGACTGAAGCTTTCTTT. Looking up the rest from reference TRBV25-1 and TRBJ1-1 gives the full variable domain: EADIYQTPRYLVIGTGKKITLECSQTMGHDKMYWYQQDPGMELHLIHYSYGVNSTEKGDLSSESTVSRIRTEHFPLTLESARPSHTSQYLCASAAGVTEAFFGQGTRLTVV.

This clonotype is termed medium-sized. The J gene is TRBJ2-7, the V gene TRBV29-1; the D is unclear. Germline V gene lookup returns CDR1 SQVTM and CDR2 ANQGSEA. V was shortened by 6 bases and J by 5 bases, with 14 bases between the two germline ends. The CDR3 has 12 residues. The CDR3 DNA reads TGCAGCGTCGAGTCACCTAGGGACGAGCAGTACTTC. This translates into CSVESPRDEQYF.

This clonotype was recorded many times. The V and J genes are TRBV6-4 and TRBJ1-6, with 8 nucleotides matching TRBD1. The germline V gene has CDR1 MRHNA and CDR2 SNTAGT. The CDR3 sequence is 15 residues long. After removal of 0 bases from V and 7 bases from J, the junction contained 2 bases not matched to a gene. The CDR3, as DNA: TGTGCCAGCAGTGACTCGTCAGGGGGCAATTCACCCCTCCACTTT. Translating it yields CASSDSSGGNSPLHF.